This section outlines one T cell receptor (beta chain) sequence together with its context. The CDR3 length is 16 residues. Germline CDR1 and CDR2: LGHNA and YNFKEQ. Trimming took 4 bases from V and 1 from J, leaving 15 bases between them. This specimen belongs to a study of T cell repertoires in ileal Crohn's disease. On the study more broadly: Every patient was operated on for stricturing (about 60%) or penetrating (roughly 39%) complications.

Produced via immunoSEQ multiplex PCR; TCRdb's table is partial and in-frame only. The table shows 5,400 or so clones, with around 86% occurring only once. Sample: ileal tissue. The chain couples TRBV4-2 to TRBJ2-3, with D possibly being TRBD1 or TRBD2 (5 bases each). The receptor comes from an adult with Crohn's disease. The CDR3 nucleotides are TGTGCCAGCAGCCCGAACCTCGGGGCCCGCACAGATACGCAGTATTTT. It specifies CASSPNLGARTDTQYF.